A single sample gave rise to the 19 T cell receptor beta chains below, sequenced in a study of blood T cell repertoires in COVID-19. Libraries were prepared by immunoSEQ multiplex PCR; TCRdb keeps only in-frame clonotypes and omits some of them. This sample has approximately 200,000 clones; 94% occur once, and the top ten carry around 0.8%. Sequenced: peripheral blood. The receptors originated from a man under 40 with COVID-19, enrolled during active disease.

The genes are TRBV30 and TRBJ1-6; no reliable D call. The V and J ends lost 0 bases and 8 bases respectively, with 11 bases between them. Per germline, CDR1 GTSNPN and CDR2 SVGIG (reference sequence). CDR3 length equals 14 residues. The CDR3 reads CAWSVTSNDSPLHF. Written as DNA, the CDR3 is TGTGCCTGGAGTGTAACTTCGAACGATTCACCCCTCCACTTT.

The chain joins TRBV3-1 (or the pseudogene TRBV3-2) to TRBJ2-1, with 7 bases identical to TRBD2. The germline gives CDR1 LGHDT, CDR2 YNNKEL (reference sequence). The ends lost 1 base at V and 0 bases at J; junction bases unmatched: 6. CDR3 length: 17 amino acids. The CDR3 DNA is TGTGCCAGCAGCCAAGGGAAAGCGGGGAGCTCCTACAATGAGCAGTTCTTC. Residues: CASSQGKAGSSYNEQFF.

In nucleotides, the CDR3 is TGTGCCAGAAGACGGGACAGGGGGCGAATTGGCTACACCTTC. Its translation: CARRRDRGRIGYTF. The chain joins TRBV5-3 to TRBJ1-2; 12 nucleotides line up with TRBD1. TRBV5-3 is reported as an ORF; its role is uncertain. J was trimmed by 7 bases and V by 5 bases; bases with no gene match: 6. The length of the CDR3 is 14 residues.

V is TRBV5-1 and J is TRBJ1-2; D ambiguous. The CDR3 is 14 residues long. Germline CDR1 is SGHRS and CDR2 is YFSETQ. Trimming left V 2 bases short and J 1 base short, with 9 bases between. The CDR3 DNA sequence: TGCGCCAGCAGCTTCGGGTCGCTTAACTATGGCTACACCTTC. Translating it yields CASSFGSLNYGYTF.

This chain uses TRBV6-2 or TRBV6-3 with TRBJ1-2; possible D gene TRBD1, 5 bases. CDR1 is MNHEY and CDR2 is SVGEGT in the germline V gene. The CDR3 length is 14 residues. V gave up 2 bases and J gave up 2 bases, with 9 bases separating them. The CDR3 is CASSYRGENYGYTF. The DNA of the CDR3 is TGTGCCAGCAGTTACAGGGGCGAGAACTATGGCTACACCTTC.

V gene TRBV3-1 (or the pseudogene TRBV3-2) combines with J gene TRBJ2-3, with D perhaps matching TRBD2 (6 bases). V lost 5 bases and J lost 5, with 29 bases in between. This CDR3 has 19 residues. The germline V gene has CDR1 LGHDT and CDR2 YNNKEL (reference sequence). This CDR3 reads CASSGRVWIYSSGEDTQYF. In DNA, the CDR3 is TGTGCCAGCAGCGGTCGCGTGTGGATTTATTCTTCGGGAGAAGATACGCAGTATTTT.

The chain recombines TRBV4-1 with TRBJ2-7, with no clear D. The V gene's germline CDR1 is MGHRA and CDR2 YSYEKL. The germline V and J ends were trimmed by 0 bases and 2 bases, with 11 bases remaining between them. This CDR3 comprises 15 residues. CDR3 coding DNA: TGCGCCAGCAGCCAAGACTCAGATCCCACCTACGAGCAGTACTTC. It is translated as CASSQDSDPTYEQYF.

The chain carries TRBV12-3 or TRBV12-4 and TRBJ1-2; maybe TRBD1 (6 bases). The CDR3 covers 13 residues. V was pared by 6 bases and J by 0 bases, with 8 bases between. CDR3 amino acids: CASSRQANYGYTF. As DNA, the CDR3 is TGTGCCAGCAGCCGACAGGCTAACTATGGCTACACCTTC.

The chain combines TRBV4-1 with TRBJ2-7; D unresolved. The V gene lost 0 bases and the J gene lost 2 bases, with 8 bases spanning the gap. The CDR3 has 14 amino acids. Germline loops: CDR1 MGHRA, CDR2 YSYEKL. The CDR3 nucleotides read TGCGCCAGCAGCCAAGATGGTTCGGCCTACGAGCAGTACTTC. Translating gives CASSQDGSAYEQYF.

This sequence joins TRBV9 and TRBJ2-5, with TRBD2 matching 15 bases. From germline, CDR1 is SGDLS and CDR2 YYNGEE. J was trimmed by 4 bases and V by 4 bases; bases with no gene match: 5. This CDR3 has 16 residues. The CDR3 spells CASSPGLAGGPETQYF. The CDR3 nucleotides read TGTGCCAGCAGCCCAGGACTAGCGGGGGGGCCAGAGACCCAGTACTTC.

This rearrangement joins TRBV5-5 to TRBJ2-3; TRBD2 aligns across 10 bases. The CDR3 has 17 amino acids. The V gene's germline CDR1 is SGHKS and CDR2 YYEKEE (reference sequence). V trimming: 2 bases; J trimming: 2 bases; junction bases outside the gene matches: 8. CDR3 sequence: CASSLYSGGVLTDTQYF. CDR3 nucleotides: TGTGCCAGCAGCTTATACAGCGGGGGGGTCCTCACAGATACGCAGTATTTT.

The J gene is TRBJ1-2, the V gene TRBV27; 7 bases agree with TRBD1. This CDR3 comprises 15 residues. Germline CDR1 reads MNHEY; CDR2 reads SMNVEV (reference sequence). V was pared by 2 bases and J by 4 bases, with 7 bases of the junction left unmatched. CDR3: CASSLVGQSSYGYTF. In DNA form, the CDR3 reads TGTGCCAGCAGTTTAGTGGGACAGTCTTCCTATGGCTACACCTTC.

The CDR3, as DNA: TGTGCCAGCAGCTGGTGGACTAGCGGGGGGGCCTACGAGCAGTACTTC. It codes for CASSWWTSGGAYEQYF. This chain uses TRBV5-6 with TRBJ2-7, with 15 bases aligning to TRBD2. The ends lost 3 bases at V and 2 bases at J; junction bases unmatched: 3. Germline assignment: CDR1 SGHDT and CDR2 YYEEEE. CDR3 length: 16 amino acids.

This chain uses TRBV7-9 with TRBJ1-5; the match to TRBD1 covers 9 bases. V was clipped by 2 bases and J by 6 bases; unmatched bases: 11. CDR1 SEHNR and CDR2 FQNEAQ come from the germline V gene (reference sequence). The CDR3 runs to 17 residues. The CDR3 is CASSLMPKGQGSQPQHF. The CDR3 DNA reads TGTGCCAGCAGCTTAATGCCGAAGGGACAGGGTAGTCAGCCCCAGCATTTT.

The chain combines TRBV6-5 with TRBJ1-5; TRBD1 aligns across 7 bases. The CDR3 runs 13 residues. With V trimmed by 5 bases and J by 7 bases, 5 bases remained unmatched. Germline CDR1 reads MNHEY; CDR2 reads SVGAGI. This CDR3 reads CASSQGGGQPQHF. CDR3 bases: TGTGCCAGCAGTCAGGGGGGCGGGCAGCCCCAGCATTTT.

In this sample, this clone turned up once. This chain connects TRBV18 to TRBJ1-4; D is ambiguous. Trimming took 3 bases from V and 1 from J, leaving 9 bases between them. From germline, CDR1 is KGHSH and CDR2 LQKENI. The CDR3 contains 15 residues. CDR3 sequence: CASSPNTGTNEKLFF. In DNA, the CDR3 is TGTGCCAGCTCACCTAACACGGGAACTAATGAAAAACTGTTTTTT.

The rearrangement joins TRBV2 to TRBJ1-1; 7 bases match TRBD1. The J segment lost 3 bases and the V segment lost 7 bases, leaving 17 bases of the junction unmatched. This CDR3 has 17 residues. From germline, CDR1 is SNHLY and CDR2 FYNNEI. The CDR3 loop reads CASKGWRQGEMDTEAFF. The CDR3 DNA follows: TGTGCCAGCAAAGGATGGAGGCAGGGGGAGATGGACACTGAAGCTTTCTTT.

The chain uses TRBV30 and TRBJ1-5, with 8 nucleotides matching TRBD1. V gave up 0 bases and J gave up 5 bases; unmatched junction bases: 9. Germline V lookup: CDR1 GTSNPN, CDR2 SVGIG (reference sequence). This CDR3 is 16 amino acids long. CDR3: CAWSVTRTGNDQPQHF. The CDR3 DNA is TGTGCCTGGAGTGTTACTCGGACAGGGAATGATCAGCCCCAGCATTTT.

The V call is TRBV5-4, the J call TRBJ2-5; 9 bases match TRBD1. The CDR3 runs to 14 residues. Germline V gene sequence: CDR1 SGHNT, CDR2 YYREEE (reference sequence). With V trimmed by 0 bases and J by 4 bases, 1 base remained unmatched. The CDR3 protein is CASSLDRGRETQYF. DNA of the CDR3: TGTGCCAGCAGCTTGGACAGGGGGCGAGAGACCCAGTACTTC.